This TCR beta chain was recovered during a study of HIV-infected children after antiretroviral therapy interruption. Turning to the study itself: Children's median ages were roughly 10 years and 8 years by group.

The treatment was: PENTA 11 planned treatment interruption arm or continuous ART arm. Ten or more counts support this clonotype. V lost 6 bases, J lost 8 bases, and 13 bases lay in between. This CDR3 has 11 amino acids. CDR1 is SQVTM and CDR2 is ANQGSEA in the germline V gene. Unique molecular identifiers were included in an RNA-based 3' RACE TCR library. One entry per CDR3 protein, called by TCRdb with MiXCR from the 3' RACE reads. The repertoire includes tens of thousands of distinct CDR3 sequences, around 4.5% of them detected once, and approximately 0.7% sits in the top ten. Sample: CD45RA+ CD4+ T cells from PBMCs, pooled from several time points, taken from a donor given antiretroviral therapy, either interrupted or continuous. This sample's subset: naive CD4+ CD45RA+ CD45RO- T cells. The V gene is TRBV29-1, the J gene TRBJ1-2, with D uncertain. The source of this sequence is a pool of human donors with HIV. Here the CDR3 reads CSVEARKGYTF. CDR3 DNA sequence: TGCAGCGTCGAGGCCAGGAAGGGCTACACCTTC.